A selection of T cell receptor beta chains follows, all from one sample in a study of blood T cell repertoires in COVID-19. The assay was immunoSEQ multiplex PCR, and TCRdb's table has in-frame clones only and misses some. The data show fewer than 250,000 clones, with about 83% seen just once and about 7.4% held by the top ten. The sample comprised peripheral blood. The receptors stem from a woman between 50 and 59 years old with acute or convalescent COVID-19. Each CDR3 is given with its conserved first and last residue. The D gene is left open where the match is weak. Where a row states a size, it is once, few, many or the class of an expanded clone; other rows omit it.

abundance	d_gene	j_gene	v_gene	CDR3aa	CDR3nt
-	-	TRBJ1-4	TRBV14	CASSPPTTGNEKLFF	TGTGCCAGCAGCCCCCCGACGACAGGAAATGAAAAACTGTTTTTT
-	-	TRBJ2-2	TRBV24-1	CATSDFSSTGELFF	TGTGCCACCAGTGATTTCAGTTCCACCGGGGAGCTGTTTTTT
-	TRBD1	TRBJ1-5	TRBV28	CAITRTGLIQPQHF	TGTGCCATCACGAGGACAGGGTTGATTCAGCCCCAGCATTTT
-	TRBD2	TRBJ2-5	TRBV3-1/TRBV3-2	CASSHASGQETQYF	TGTGCCAGCAGCCACGCTAGCGGTCAAGAGACCCAGTACTTC
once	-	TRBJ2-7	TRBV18	CASSPERVGPYEQYF	TGTGCCAGCTCACCTGAGAGGGTCGGTCCCTACGAGCAGTACTTC
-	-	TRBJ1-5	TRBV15	CATSSYSGQPQHF	TGTGCCACCAGCAGTTACAGCGGTCAGCCCCAGCATTTT
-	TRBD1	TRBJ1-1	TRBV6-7	CASSYRGQLNTEAFF	TGTGCCAGCAGTTACAGGGGACAGCTTAACACTGAAGCTTTCTTT
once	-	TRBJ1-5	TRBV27	CASSLSRWSNQPQHF	TGTGCCAGCAGTTTATCCAGATGGAGCAATCAGCCCCAGCATTTT
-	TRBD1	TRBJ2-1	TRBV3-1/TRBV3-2	CASSHPGQGAEQFF	TGTGCCAGCAGCCACCCGGGACAGGGGGCTGAGCAGTTCTTC
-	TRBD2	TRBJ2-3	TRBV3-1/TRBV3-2	CASSPLVRGSGGDTQYF	TGTGCCAGCAGTCCTCTTGTTCGCGGGAGTGGCGGAGATACGCAGTATTTT
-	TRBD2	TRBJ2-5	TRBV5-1	CASSQRLAGGETQYF	TGCGCCAGCAGCCAACGACTAGCGGGGGGGGAGACCCAGTACTTC
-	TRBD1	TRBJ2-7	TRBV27	CASSSSSGTGNGYEQYF	TGTGCCAGCAGTTCGTCCTCCGGGACAGGGAATGGCTACGAGCAGTACTTC
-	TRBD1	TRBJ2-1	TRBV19	CATGGNEQFF	TGTGCCACAGGGGGAAATGAGCAGTTCTTC
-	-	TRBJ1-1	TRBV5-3	CARSLAAERNTEAFF	TGTGCCAGAAGCTTGGCCGCAGAAAGGAACACTGAAGCTTTCTTT
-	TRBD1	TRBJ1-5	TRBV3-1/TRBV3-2	CASSRTGLQPQHF	TGTGCCAGCAGCCGGACAGGGCTTCAGCCCCAGCATTTT
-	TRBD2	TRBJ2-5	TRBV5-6	CASSLGPGGETQYF	TGTGCCAGCAGCTTGGGACCGGGGGGAGAGACCCAGTACTTC